Below, 10 T cell receptor beta chains from the same sample are listed, as sequenced in a study of blood T cells in healthy people across ages. A second 7 to 11 cycle PCR used barcoded and J-beta primers. TCRdb redid the calling of the 5' RACE reads with MiXCR, one entry per CDR3 protein. The data contain under 800,000 distinct CDR3 sequences, roughly 20% of them seen just once; the ten biggest clones take up roughly 3.7%. The sequencing sample was made of blood. The source is a man aged 70-80 years in good health.

At least ten counts were recorded for this clonotype. One end of the junction fails to match germline, which may point to a read error. The chain combines TRBV7-2 with TRBJ2-7, with 9 bases matching TRBD2. CDR1 and CDR2 (germline): SGHTA, FQGNSA. The CDR3 consists of 15 residues. CDR3 nucleotide sequence: TGTGCCAGCAGTTTAGCAGGTAGCGGGAGTTACGAGCAGTACTTC. Translation: CASSLAGSGSYEQYF.

This rearrangement joins TRBV27 to TRBJ1-4, with D hard to call. This CDR3 contains 16 residues. The germline V gene encodes CDR1 MNHEY and CDR2 SMNVEV (reference sequence). The V end was cut by 5 bases, the J end by 0 bases, with 13 bases between. CDR3 sequence: CASSPRSIATNEKLFF. Here the CDR3 DNA reads TGTGCCAGCAGTCCCCGGAGCATCGCAACTAATGAAAAACTGTTTTTT. The full variable domain, with the rest looked up from reference TRBV27 and TRBJ1-4, is EAQVTQNPRYLITVTGKKLTVTCSQNMNHEYMSWYRQDPGLGLRQIYYSMNVEVTDKGDVPEGYKVSRKEKRNFPLILESPSPNQTSLYFCASSPRSIATNEKLFFGSGTQLSVL.

This clonotype was seen a few times. This chain uses TRBV20-1 with TRBJ2-5; 11 bases are a match to TRBD2. The end of the DNA is better explained by TRBJ2-1, so the J call may be wrong. This CDR3 is built from 16 residues. Germline lookup yields CDR1 DFQATT and CDR2 SNEGSKA (reference sequence). The DNA of the CDR3 is TGCAGTGCTAGAACAACTAGCGGGAGTGGGAACAATGAGCAGTTCTTC. Its protein is CSARTTSGSGNNEQFF.

The chain carries TRBV14 and TRBJ2-6, with D possibly TRBD1 on 5 matching bases. Germline lookup yields CDR1 SGHDN and CDR2 FVKESK. V lost 5 bases and J 0 bases, leaving 14 bases between the germline ends. The CDR3 length is 17 residues. The CDR3 spells CASSNPPGISGANVLTF. The CDR3 bases are TGTGCCAGCAGCAACCCCCCAGGGATCTCTGGGGCCAACGTCCTGACTTTC.

This clonotype was observed a handful of times. The V gene is TRBV2, the J gene TRBJ2-5; D might be TRBD2 (6 bases). The CDR3 is 15 amino acids. Trimming left V 6 bases short and J 5 bases short, with 19 bases between. Germline V gene sequence: CDR1 SNHLY, CDR2 FYNNEI. The CDR3 region has the DNA TGTGCCAGCAGCGTCCGAGATGGGAGCGGGGAGACCCAGTACTTC. Protein product: CASSVRDGSGETQYF.

This clonotype was counted a few times. V usage is TRBV7-2 and J usage is TRBJ2-5; D could derive from TRBD1 or TRBD2 (5 bases each). Judging by the DNA end, TRBJ2-1 fits better; the J call may be wrong. This CDR3 contains 16 residues. The germline CDR1 and CDR2 sequences are SGHTA and FQGNSA. CDR3 sequence (DNA): TGTGCCAGCAGCTTAGACCCCGGGACCGTGGTCCATGAGCAGTTCTTC. This encodes CASSLDPGTVVHEQFF.

This chain uses TRBV28 with TRBJ2-5, with TRBD2 matching over 8 bases. V trimming: 5 bases; J trimming: 0 bases; junction bases outside the gene matches: 8. Germline CDR1 MDHEN, CDR2 SYDVKM. The length of the CDR3 is 16 residues. The CDR3 nucleotides are TGTGCCAGCAGTGAATCACAGCGGGGGTACCAAGAGACCCAGTACTTC. It translates to CASSESQRGYQETQYF.

The rearrangement uses TRBV5-1 and TRBJ1-6; D possibly corresponds to TRBD1 (6 bases). The CDR3 has 16 amino acids. Germline-derived CDR1 and CDR2 are SGHRS and YFSETQ. V lost 3 bases and J 5 bases, leaving 15 bases between the germline ends. The CDR3 region is CASSSRGTMDNSPLHF. CDR3 nucleotides: TGCGCCAGCAGCTCGCGCGGGACAATGGATAATTCACCCCTCCACTTT.

The rearrangement links TRBV20-1 to TRBJ2-5, with D unresolved. Germline CDR1 reads DFQATT; CDR2 reads SNEGSKA (reference sequence). This CDR3 region has 11 residues. V lost 5 bases to trimming and J lost 5 bases, with 9 bases between them. CDR3 sequence reads: CSALKEETQYF. In DNA, the CDR3 is TGCAGTGCTCTTAAGGAGGAGACCCAGTACTTC.

The chain joins TRBV24-1 to TRBJ2-5; D not certain. The end of the DNA is better explained by TRBJ2-7, so the J call may be wrong. The CDR3 is 10 amino acids. Germline V lookup: CDR1 KGHDR, CDR2 SFDVKD. CDR3 sequence (DNA): TGTGCCACCTTGGTCCACGAGCAGTACTTC. It yields the protein CATLVHEQYF.